The entry that follows covers one T cell receptor beta chain sequence. TCRdb's table, derived via immunoSEQ multiplex PCR, lists solely in-frame clones and lacks some. The data hold about 69,000 clones, with approximately 75% observed a single time. The CDR3 has 13 amino acids. V lost 1 base and J 4 bases, leaving 5 bases between the germline ends. CDR1 SGHVS and CDR2 FQNEAQ come from the germline V gene. This sample was included in a study of blood T cell repertoires in COVID-19. Looking at the study overall: COVID-19 samples from acute and convalescent phases originated in the United States, Italy and Spain.

The J gene is TRBJ2-1, the V gene TRBV7-8; no clear D gene. Sequenced sample: peripheral blood. The clonotype originates from a human donor in a cohort sampled during active COVID-19. In nucleotides, the CDR3 is TGTGCCAGCAGCTTAGTTCGGTACAATGAGCAGTTCTTC. Amino acids: CASSLVRYNEQFF.